The 2 T cell receptor beta chains listed next were all sequenced from one sample in a study of blood T cell repertoires in COVID-19. The method was immunoSEQ multiplex PCR; TCRdb's version includes in-frame clones alone and lacks a portion of them. The profile covers just under 90,000 clones, with more than 85% appearing a single time and approximately 1.8% taken by the ten largest. Sequenced input: peripheral blood. These receptors originate from a man aged 55 to 70 with acute or convalescent COVID-19.

V and J are TRBV5-6 and TRBJ2-5, with 9 bases matching TRBD2. Germline loops: CDR1 SGHDT, CDR2 YYEEEE. The CDR3 contains 16 residues. V was clipped by 0 bases and J by 5 bases; unmatched bases: 8. CDR3 in DNA: TGTGCCAGCAGCTTGGTTGGTAGCGGGAGTGGTGAGACCCAGTACTTC. Translated, it gives CASSLVGSGSGETQYF.

This clone was counted between two and nine times. The chain couples TRBV28 to TRBJ2-7; 8 bases agree with TRBD1. The CDR3 is 17 amino acids. The ends lost 7 bases at V and 1 base at J; junction bases unmatched: 15. Germline CDR1 and CDR2: MDHEN and SYDVKM. The chain's CDR3 is CASTLGQGIALSYEQYF. CDR3 sequence (DNA): TGTGCCAGCACCCTTGGACAGGGCATCGCCCTATCCTACGAGCAGTACTTC. Together with reference TRBV28 and TRBJ2-7, the CDR3 gives the full variable domain: DVKVTQSSRYLVKRTGEKVFLECVQDMDHENMFWYRQDPGLGLRLIYFSYDVKMKEKGDIPEGYSVSREKKERFSLILESASTNQTSMYLCASTLGQGIALSYEQYFGPGTRLTVT.